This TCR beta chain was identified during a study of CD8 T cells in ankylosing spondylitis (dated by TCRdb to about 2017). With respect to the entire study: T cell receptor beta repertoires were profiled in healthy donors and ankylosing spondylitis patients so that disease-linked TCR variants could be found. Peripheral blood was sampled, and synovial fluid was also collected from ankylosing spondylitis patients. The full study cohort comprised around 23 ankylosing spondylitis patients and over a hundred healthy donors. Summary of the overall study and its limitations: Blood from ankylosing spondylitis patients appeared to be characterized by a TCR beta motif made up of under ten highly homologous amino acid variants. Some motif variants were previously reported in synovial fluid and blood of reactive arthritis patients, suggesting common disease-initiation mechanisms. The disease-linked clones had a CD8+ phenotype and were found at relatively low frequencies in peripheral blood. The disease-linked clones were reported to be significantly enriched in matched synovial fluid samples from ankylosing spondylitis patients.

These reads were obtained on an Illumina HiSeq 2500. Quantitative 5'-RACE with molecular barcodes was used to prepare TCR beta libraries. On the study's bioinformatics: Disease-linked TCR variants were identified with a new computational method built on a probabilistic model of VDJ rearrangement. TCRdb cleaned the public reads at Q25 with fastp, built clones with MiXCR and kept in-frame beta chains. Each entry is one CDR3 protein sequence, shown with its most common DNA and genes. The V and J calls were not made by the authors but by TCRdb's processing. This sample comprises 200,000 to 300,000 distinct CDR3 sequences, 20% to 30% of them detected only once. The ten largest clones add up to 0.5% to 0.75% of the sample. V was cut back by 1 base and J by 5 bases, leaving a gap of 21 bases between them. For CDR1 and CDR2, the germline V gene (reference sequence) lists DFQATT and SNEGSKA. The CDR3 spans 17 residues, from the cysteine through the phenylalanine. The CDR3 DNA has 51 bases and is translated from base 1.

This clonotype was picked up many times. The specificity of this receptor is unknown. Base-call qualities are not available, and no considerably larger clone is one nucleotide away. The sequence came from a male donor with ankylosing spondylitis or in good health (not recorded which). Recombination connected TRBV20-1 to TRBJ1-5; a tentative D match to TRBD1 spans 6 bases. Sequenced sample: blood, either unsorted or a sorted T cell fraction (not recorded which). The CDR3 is CSARVPQRAGADQPQHF. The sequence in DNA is TGCAGTGCTAGAGTCCCTCAGAGGGCGGGGGCAGATCAGCCCCAGCATTTT.